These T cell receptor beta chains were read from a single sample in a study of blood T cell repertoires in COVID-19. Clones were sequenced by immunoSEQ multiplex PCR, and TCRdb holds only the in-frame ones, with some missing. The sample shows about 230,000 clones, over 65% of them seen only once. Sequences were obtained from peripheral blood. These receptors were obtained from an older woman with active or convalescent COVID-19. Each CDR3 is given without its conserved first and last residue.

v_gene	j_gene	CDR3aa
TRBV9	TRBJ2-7	ASSVAGGIGSYEQY
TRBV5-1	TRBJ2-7	ASSPGHPYEQY
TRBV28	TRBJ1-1	ASRREGVTEAF
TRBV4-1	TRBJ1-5	ASSRQAEGANQPQH
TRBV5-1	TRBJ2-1	ASSPRTSGMDSEQF
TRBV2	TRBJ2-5	ASNLLTETQY
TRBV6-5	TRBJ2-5	ASDRARQETQY
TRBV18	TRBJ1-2	ASSPPQGAYGYT
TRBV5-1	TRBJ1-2	ASSLDIYYGYT
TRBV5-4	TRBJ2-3	ASSLVGKGHTDTQY
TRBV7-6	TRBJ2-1	ASSLSGGRNNEQF
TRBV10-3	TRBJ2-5	ASRGLKQETQY
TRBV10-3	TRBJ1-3	ATIRVTNGNTIY
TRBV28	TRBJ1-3	ASSRPGQAAGNTIY
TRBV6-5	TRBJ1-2	ASSLPGGLDYT
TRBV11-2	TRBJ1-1	ASSPQGDTEAF
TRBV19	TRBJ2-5	ASSSGTSGETQY